The sequence of this T cell receptor (beta chain) was determined in a study of molecular identifiers for immune sequencing clone quantification. As previously described, bulk TCR libraries were made using listed TCR primers. From the PCR reads, TCRdb called clonotypes with MiXCR, one entry per CDR3 protein. This table holds just under 650,000 distinct CDR3 sequences, about 20% found once. The authors gated naive CD8 T cells as CD8+CD4-CCR7+CD45RA+ for sorting. This clonotype came up many times. Its target is unknown. V shed 0 bases and J shed 0 bases, with 12 bases lying between them. CDR3 length equals 17 residues. From germline, CDR1 is LGHNA and CDR2 YSLEER. Study findings and constraints: Highly expanded clone sizes could be underestimated by identical TCR molecules that share a barcode.

The sequenced sample consisted of naive CD8+ T cells from blood, with Jurkat cell RNA spiked in. Subset reported: FACS-sorted CD8+CD4-CCR7+CD45RA+ naive T cells. The V gene is TRBV4-3, the J gene TRBJ2-4, with a weak D call TRBD1 (6 bases). The origin of this receptor is a human donor in good health. Some libraries in this study had Jurkat cell RNA spiked in. CDR3 in amino acids: CASSQDQQGIAKNIQYF. The CDR3 nucleotides read TGCGCCAGCAGCCAAGACCAACAGGGAATAGCCAAAAACATTCAGTACTTC.